One and the same sample provided the 4 T cell receptor beta chains below, sequenced in a study of graft-versus-host responses after intestinal transplantation. The data were produced by immunoSEQ multiplex PCR, yet TCRdb's version contains in-frame clones alone and is incomplete. The sample consists of 55,000 to 70,000 clones, around 90% of them appearing once. The sequences come from PBMCs, collected roughly 120 days after intestinal transplantation. The receptors were gathered from a human patient who received an intestinal transplant, so some T cells may come from the graft donor.

The chain combines TRBV9 with TRBJ1-3; D unclear. The germline CDR1 and CDR2 sequences are SGDLS and YYNGEE. The CDR3 is made up of 12 amino acids. V was clipped by 4 bases and J by 4 bases, with 6 bases between them. The CDR3, as DNA: TGTGCCAGCAGCCTATTAGGAAACACCATATATTTT. Residues: CASSLLGNTIYF.

The genes are TRBV28 and TRBJ1-1; 7 bases line up with TRBD1. Germline V gene sequence: CDR1 MDHEN, CDR2 SYDVKM. Losses at the gene ends were 2 bases for V and 7 bases for J; bases not matched to a gene: 16. The CDR3 has 17 residues. The CDR3 DNA sequence: TGTGCCAGCAGTTTACCGGGTCACAGGGGCTTCGGGGTTGAAGCTTTCTTT. Protein sequence: CASSLPGHRGFGVEAFF.

This clone was seen a single time. This chain links TRBV7-9 with TRBJ2-1; D possibly corresponds to TRBD2 (5 bases). Germline CDR1 is SEHNR and CDR2 is FQNEAQ (reference sequence). The CDR3 has 14 residues. V was clipped by 8 bases and J by 2 bases, with 13 bases between them. Here the CDR3 reads CASGLTGTYNEQFF. In DNA, the CDR3 is TGTGCCAGCGGGTTGACGGGAACCTACAATGAGCAGTTCTTC. The whole variable domain, remainder taken from reference TRBV7-9 and TRBJ2-1, is DTGVSQNPRHKITKRGQNVTFRCDPISEHNRLYWYRQTLGQGPEFLTYFQNEAQLEKSRLLSDRFSAERPKGSFSTLEIQRTEQGDSAMYLCASGLTGTYNEQFFGPGTRLTVL.

The chain employs TRBV6-5 and TRBJ2-5; the D gene is possibly TRBD1 (6 bases). TRBJ2-7 matches the DNA end more closely, so the J call is doubtful. This CDR3 is built from 15 residues. The germline V gene has CDR1 MNHEY and CDR2 SVGAGI. This CDR3 reads CASSYSFWGLSEQYF. DNA for the CDR3: TGTGCCAGCAGTTACTCGTTTTGGGGGCTCTCCGAGCAGTACTTC.